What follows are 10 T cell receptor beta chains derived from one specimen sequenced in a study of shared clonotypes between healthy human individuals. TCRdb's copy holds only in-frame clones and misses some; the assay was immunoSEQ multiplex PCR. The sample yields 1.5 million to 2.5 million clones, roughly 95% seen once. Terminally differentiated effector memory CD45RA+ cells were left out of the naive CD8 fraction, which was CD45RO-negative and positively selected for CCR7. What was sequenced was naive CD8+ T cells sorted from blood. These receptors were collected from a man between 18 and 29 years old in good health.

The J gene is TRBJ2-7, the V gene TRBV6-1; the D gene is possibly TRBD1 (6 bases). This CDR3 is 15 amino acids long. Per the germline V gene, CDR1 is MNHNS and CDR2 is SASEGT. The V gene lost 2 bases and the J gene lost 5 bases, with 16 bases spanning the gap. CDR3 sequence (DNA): TGTGCCAGCAGTGAACTAACCTTACAGGGCCACGAGCAGTACTTC. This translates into CASSELTLQGHEQYF.

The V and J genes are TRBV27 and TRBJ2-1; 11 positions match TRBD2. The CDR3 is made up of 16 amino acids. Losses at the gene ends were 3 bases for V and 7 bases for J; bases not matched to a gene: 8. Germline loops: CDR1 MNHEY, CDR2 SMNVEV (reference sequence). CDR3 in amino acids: CASSFGDSGRVNEQFF. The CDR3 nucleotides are TGTGCCAGCAGTTTCGGGGATAGCGGGAGGGTGAATGAGCAGTTCTTC.

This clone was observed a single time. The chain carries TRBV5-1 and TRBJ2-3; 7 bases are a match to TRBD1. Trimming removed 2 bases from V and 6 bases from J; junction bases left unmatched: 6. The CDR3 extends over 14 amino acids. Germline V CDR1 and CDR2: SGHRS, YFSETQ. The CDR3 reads CASSFRYRGDTQYF. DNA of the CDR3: TGCGCCAGCAGCTTTCGCTACAGGGGTGATACGCAGTATTTT.

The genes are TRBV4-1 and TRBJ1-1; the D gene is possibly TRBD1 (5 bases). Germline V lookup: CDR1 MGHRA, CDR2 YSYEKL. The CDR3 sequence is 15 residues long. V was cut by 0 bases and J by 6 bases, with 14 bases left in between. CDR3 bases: TGCGCCAGCAGCCAAGATAGGCGGATGGGGGCTGAAGCTTTCTTT. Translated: CASSQDRRMGAEAFF.

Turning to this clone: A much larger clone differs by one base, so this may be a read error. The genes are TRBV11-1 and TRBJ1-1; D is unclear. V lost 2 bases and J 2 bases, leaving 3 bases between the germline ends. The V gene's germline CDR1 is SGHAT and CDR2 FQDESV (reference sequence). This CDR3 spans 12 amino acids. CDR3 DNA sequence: TGTGCCAGCAGCTTAATCAACACTGAAGCTTTCTTT. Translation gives CASSLINTEAFF.

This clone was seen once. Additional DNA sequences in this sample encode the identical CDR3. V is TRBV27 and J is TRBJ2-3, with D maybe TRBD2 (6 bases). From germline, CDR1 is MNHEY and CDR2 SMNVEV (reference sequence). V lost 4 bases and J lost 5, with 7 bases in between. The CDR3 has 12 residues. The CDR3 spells CASSSGLDTQYF. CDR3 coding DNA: TGTGCCAGCAGTTCGGGACTAGATACGCAGTATTTT.

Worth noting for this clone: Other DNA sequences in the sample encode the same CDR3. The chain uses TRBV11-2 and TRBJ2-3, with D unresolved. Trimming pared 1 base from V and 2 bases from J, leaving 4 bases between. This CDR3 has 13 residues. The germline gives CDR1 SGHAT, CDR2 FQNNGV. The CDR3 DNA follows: TGTGCCAGCAGCTTAGTCCTCACAGATACGCAGTATTTT. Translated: CASSLVLTDTQYF.

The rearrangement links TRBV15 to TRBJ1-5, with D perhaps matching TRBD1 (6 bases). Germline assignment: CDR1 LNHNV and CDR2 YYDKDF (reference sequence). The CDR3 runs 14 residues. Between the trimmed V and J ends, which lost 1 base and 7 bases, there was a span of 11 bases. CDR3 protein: CATSRVEGEQPQHF. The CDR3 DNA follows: TGTGCCACCAGCAGAGTTGAGGGGGAACAGCCCCAGCATTTT.

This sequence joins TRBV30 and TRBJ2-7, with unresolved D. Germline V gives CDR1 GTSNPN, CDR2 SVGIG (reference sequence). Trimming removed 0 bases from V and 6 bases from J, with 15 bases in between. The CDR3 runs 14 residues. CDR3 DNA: TGTGCCTGGAGTGTACTGAACGGTGGATCCGAGCAGTACTTC. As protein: CAWSVLNGGSEQYF.

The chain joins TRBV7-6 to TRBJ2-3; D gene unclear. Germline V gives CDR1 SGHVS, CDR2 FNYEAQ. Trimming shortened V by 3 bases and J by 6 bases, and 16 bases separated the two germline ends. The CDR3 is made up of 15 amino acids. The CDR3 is CASSFADSWGDTQYF. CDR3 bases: TGTGCCAGCAGCTTTGCAGATAGCTGGGGTGATACGCAGTATTTT.